A single sample gave rise to the 30 T cell receptor beta chains below, sequenced in a study of OX40 agonist ivuxolimab in advanced cancers. Using immunoSEQ multiplex PCR, the repertoire was profiled, and TCRdb retains in-frame clones only, with some absent. The data show 70,000 or so clones, roughly nine tenths seen once. The source material was CD4+ or CD8+ T cells sorted from blood, sampled in a trial of the OX40 agonist ivuxolimab. The receptors were gathered from an adult with an advanced solid tumor such as melanoma, head and neck, liver or kidney cancer.

The chain combines TRBV2 with TRBJ1-2, with D possibly matching TRBD1 (5 bases). Germline V gene sequence: CDR1 SNHLY, CDR2 FYNNEI. Trimming removed 6 bases at V and 7 bases at J, with 18 bases between. This CDR3 contains 14 residues. The CDR3, as DNA: TGTGCCAGCAGCCCAGGGCCCTATCAGGGTGGCTACACCTTC. This translates into CASSPGPYQGGYTF.

The V call is TRBV11-2, the J call TRBJ2-3; perhaps TRBD2 as D (6 bases). The CDR3 has 16 residues. V was cut by 5 bases and J by 5 bases, with 20 bases left in between. Germline V gene lookup returns CDR1 SGHAT and CDR2 FQNNGV. The CDR3 is CASSLTAGQVVDTQYF. As DNA, the CDR3 is TGTGCCAGCAGCCTCACTGCGGGGCAGGTAGTAGATACGCAGTATTTT.

The J gene is TRBJ1-5, the V gene TRBV5-5, with D possibly being TRBD1 (5 bases). The CDR3 contains 14 residues. In germline, CDR1 is SGHKS, CDR2 YYEKEE (reference sequence). Trimming shortened V by 4 bases and J by 5 bases, and 13 bases separated the two germline ends. In DNA, the CDR3 is TGTGCCAGCAGCCTCTCAGGGTCGTATCAGCCCCAGCATTTT. Its protein is CASSLSGSYQPQHF.

V gene TRBV19 combines with J gene TRBJ1-1, with TRBD1 identical over 7 bases. The CDR3 extends over 15 amino acids. Trimming removed 5 bases from V and 4 bases from J; junction bases left unmatched: 10. Germline V gives CDR1 LNHDA, CDR2 SQIVND (reference sequence). CDR3 nucleotides: TGTGCCAGTAGTTCCACAGGGGCCGGGGGCACTGAAGCTTTCTTT. As protein: CASSSTGAGGTEAFF.

This chain connects TRBV7-6 to TRBJ2-6, with D possibly being TRBD1 (6 bases). There are 16 residues in the CDR3. CDR1 and CDR2 from the germline V gene are SGHVS and FNYEAQ. Trimming cost V 1 base and J 1 base, with 8 bases left between them. As DNA, the CDR3 is TGTGCCAGCAGCTTAGGGACAGTTTCTGGGGCCAACGTCCTGACTTTC. Its protein product is CASSLGTVSGANVLTF.

The chain is built from TRBV7-6 and TRBJ2-5; tentatively, D is TRBD1 (6 bases). The V end lost 4 bases, the J end lost 4 bases, and 16 bases lay between the germline ends. Germline assignment: CDR1 SGHVS and CDR2 FNYEAQ. This CDR3 contains 15 residues. The CDR3 region is CASSSSVGASETQYF. In DNA, the CDR3 is TGTGCCAGCAGCTCGTCCGTGGGGGCATCAGAGACCCAGTACTTC. The full variable domain, in which reference TRBV7-6 and TRBJ2-5 provide the parts outside the CDR3, is GAGVSQSPRYKVTKRGQDVALRCDPISGHVSLYWYRQALGQGPEFLTYFNYEAQQDKSGLPNDRFSAERPEGSISTLTIQRTEQRDSAMYRCASSSSVGASETQYFGPGTRLLVL.

The chain carries TRBV6-5 and TRBJ1-1; TRBD1 matches 7 bases. V lost 5 bases, J lost 0 bases, and 6 bases stayed unmatched. This CDR3 is 15 amino acids long. In germline, CDR1 is MNHEY, CDR2 SVGAGI. CDR3 sequence: CASSRQTGMNTEAFF. The CDR3 DNA reads TGTGCCAGCAGTCGACAGACAGGGATGAACACTGAAGCTTTCTTT.

J is TRBJ2-5 and V is TRBV11-3; a possible D gene is TRBD2 (6 bases). The germline gives CDR1 SGHNT, CDR2 YENEEA. This CDR3 has 15 amino acids. V lost 5 bases and J lost 4, with 17 bases in between. CDR3 sequence reads: CASSPMGEAGETQYF. Written as DNA, the CDR3 is TGTGCCAGCAGCCCCATGGGGGAGGCTGGAGAGACCCAGTACTTC.

The CDR3 DNA sequence: TGTGCCAGCAGCCCGGAGACCGGGACTAGCTTGTTCTTC. Translation gives CASSPETGTSLFF. This chain joins TRBV4-2 and TRBJ2-1, with 9 positions matching TRBD2. V dropped 4 bases and J dropped 15; count of bases not matched to a gene: 10. The CDR3 runs 13 residues. Per the germline V gene, CDR1 is LGHNA and CDR2 is YNFKEQ.

This clone was seen just once. This sequence joins TRBV6-5 and TRBJ2-2; no clear D. The CDR3 sequence is 13 residues long. Germline V gives CDR1 MNHEY, CDR2 SVGAGI. V lost 4 bases, J lost 8 bases, and 11 bases lay in between. The CDR3 spells CASSSPVGGELFF. CDR3 bases: TGTGCCAGCAGTTCGCCCGTGGGTGGGGAGCTGTTTTTT.

The chain employs TRBV6-1 and TRBJ1-2; maybe TRBD1 (6 bases). CDR1 is MNHNS and CDR2 is SASEGT in the germline V gene. The CDR3 has 13 amino acids. The V gene lost 7 bases and the J gene lost 10 bases, with 19 bases spanning the gap. Written as DNA, the CDR3 is TGTGCCAGCAACCTGAACCCGGGGGCCGTCTACACCTTC. It is translated as CASNLNPGAVYTF.

The CDR3 here is CASSPTDMNTEAFF. CDR3 nucleotide sequence: TGTGCCAGCTCACCAACAGATATGAACACTGAAGCTTTCTTT. The rearrangement links TRBV18 to TRBJ1-1; D is ambiguous. The CDR3 is 14 amino acids. Germline lookup yields CDR1 KGHSH and CDR2 LQKENI. Trimming shortened V by 2 bases and J by 0 bases, and 7 bases separated the two germline ends.

The chain combines TRBV6-6 with TRBJ2-7; D possibly uses TRBD1 or TRBD2 (5 bases each). The V gene's germline CDR1 is MNHNY and CDR2 SVGAGI (reference sequence). The CDR3 consists of 14 residues. V was cut by 2 bases and J by 1 base, with 9 bases left in between. The CDR3, as DNA: TGTGCCAGCAGTTACAAGGGACGGTCCTACGAGCAGTACTTC. It yields the protein CASSYKGRSYEQYF.

The V call is TRBV18, the J call TRBJ1-4; the match to TRBD1 covers 7 bases. The CDR3 consists of 12 residues. Germline-derived CDR1 and CDR2 are KGHSH and LQKENI. V dropped 5 bases and J dropped 13; count of bases not matched to a gene: 7. Here the CDR3 reads CASSTGESGLFF. CDR3 nucleotide sequence: TGTGCCAGCTCAACAGGGGAGAGTGGACTGTTTTTT.

CDR3 protein: CASSLGGQQGGYTF. CDR3 coding DNA: TGCGCCAGCAGCTTGGGAGGTCAGCAAGGTGGCTACACCTTC. The V and J genes are TRBV5-1 and TRBJ1-2, with D unclear. Trimming pared 0 bases from V and 7 bases from J, leaving 13 bases between. The CDR3 contains 14 residues. Per the germline V gene, CDR1 is SGHRS and CDR2 is YFSETQ.

This sequence joins TRBV11-1 and TRBJ1-1; tentative D call: TRBD1 (5 bases). The V gene's germline CDR1 is SGHAT and CDR2 FQDESV (reference sequence). CDR3 length equals 16 residues. V dropped 5 bases and J dropped 2 bases, with 18 bases sitting between them. CDR3 region: CASSGEGGALNTEAFF. Written as DNA, the CDR3 is TGTGCCAGCAGCGGTGAGGGTGGGGCATTAAACACTGAAGCTTTCTTT.

The chain is built from TRBV5-7 and TRBJ2-2; perhaps TRBD2 as D (7 bases). TRBV5-7 is designated an ORF whose function remains uncertain. The V and J ends lost 2 bases and 2 bases respectively, with 13 bases between them. The CDR3 sequence is 16 residues long. The CDR3 loop is CASSLLGGRNTGELFF. CDR3 DNA: TGTGCCAGCAGCTTATTGGGGGGGCGCAACACCGGGGAGCTGTTTTTT.

This rearrangement joins TRBV30 to TRBJ2-7, with D possibly matching TRBD2 (6 bases). Germline V gives CDR1 GTSNPN, CDR2 SVGIG (reference sequence). The CDR3 extends over 14 amino acids. Trimming shortened V by 0 bases and J by 3 bases, and 12 bases separated the two germline ends. CDR3 region: CAWSVGGSVYEQYF. The DNA for the CDR3 is TGTGCCTGGAGTGTTGGAGGGTCCGTCTACGAGCAGTACTTC.

The genes are TRBV5-1 and TRBJ2-2; 11 bases align to TRBD2. The CDR3 has 14 amino acids. The germline gives CDR1 SGHRS, CDR2 YFSETQ. Trimming cost V 4 bases and J 8 bases; bases outside gene matches: 4. Here the CDR3 reads CASSLTSGTGELFF. DNA of the CDR3: TGCGCCAGCAGCCTGACTAGCGGGACGGGGGAGCTGTTTTTT.

For this clone: One end of the junction does not line up with germline, which may come from a read error. The gene calls are TRBV6-5 and TRBJ2-6; either TRBD1 or TRBD2 may fit D (6 bases each). CDR3 length: 15 residues. Looked up from germline, CDR1 is MNHEY and CDR2 is SVGAGI. This CDR3 is CASSSSGSGANVLAF. CDR3 sequence (DNA): TGTGCCAGCAGTTCTTCAGGGTCGGGGGCCAACGTCCTGGCTTTC.

This chain links TRBV10-3 with TRBJ2-3; D uncertain. Between the trimmed V and J ends, which lost 3 bases and 1 base, there was a span of 8 bases. The CDR3 consists of 14 residues. Germline CDR1 reads ENHRY; CDR2 reads SYGVKD. As DNA, the CDR3 is TGTGCCATCAGTGACAGAAAACGCACAGATACGCAGTATTTT. Translated, it gives CAISDRKRTDTQYF.

In this sample, this clone turned up a few times. The chain has TRBV10-1 and TRBJ2-7; D call uncertain. V was trimmed by 6 bases and J by 6 bases, leaving 18 bases between them. The CDR3 loop spans 14 amino acids. Germline loops: CDR1 WNHNN, CDR2 SYGVQD (reference sequence). The CDR3 reads CASSPGHQSREQYF. CDR3 DNA: TGCGCCAGCAGCCCCGGGCACCAATCTCGCGAGCAGTACTTC.

The chain couples TRBV5-1 to TRBJ1-4; unclear D gene. The V gene's germline CDR1 is SGHRS and CDR2 YFSETQ. The CDR3 length is 14 residues. V gave up 4 bases and J gave up 0 bases, with 7 bases separating them. CDR3 region: CASSPTATNEKLFF. CDR3 DNA sequence: TGCGCCAGCAGCCCTACAGCAACTAATGAAAAACTGTTTTTT. Full variable domain (missing parts from reference TRBV5-1 and TRBJ1-4): KAGVTQTPRYLIKTRGQQVTLSCSPISGHRSVSWYQQTPGQGLQFLFEYFSETQRNKGNFPGRFSGRQFSNSRSEMNVSTLELGDSALYLCASSPTATNEKLFFGSGTQLSVL.

This clone was detected only a few times. The gene calls are TRBV18 and TRBJ1-4; TRBD1 aligns across 7 bases. V gave up 5 bases and J gave up 8 bases; unmatched junction bases: 11. The CDR3 runs to 15 residues. Germline V gene sequence: CDR1 KGHSH, CDR2 LQKENI. CDR3 region: CASSSDRLGEEKLFF. CDR3 nucleotide sequence: TGTGCCAGCTCATCGGACAGGTTAGGTGAAGAAAAACTGTTTTTT.

The chain employs TRBV7-9 and TRBJ2-3; 7 bases are shared with TRBD2. Germline CDR1 and CDR2: SEHNR and FQNEAQ (reference sequence). Losses at the gene ends were 4 bases for V and 1 base for J; bases not matched to a gene: 2. The CDR3 covers 14 residues. The CDR3 DNA reads as TGTGCCAGCAGCTCAACTAGCGGCACAGATACGCAGTATTTT. As protein: CASSSTSGTDTQYF. Combining the CDR3 with reference TRBV7-9 and TRBJ2-3 gives the whole variable domain DTGVSQNPRHKITKRGQNVTFRCDPISEHNRLYWYRQTLGQGPEFLTYFQNEAQLEKSRLLSDRFSAERPKGSFSTLEIQRTEQGDSAMYLCASSSTSGTDTQYFGPGTRLTVL.

The J gene is TRBJ2-3, the V gene TRBV30; 9 bases match TRBD2. The CDR3 has 14 residues. The V segment lost 4 bases and the J segment 5 bases; nucleotides outside the gene matches: 7. Germline V gives CDR1 GTSNPN, CDR2 SVGIG (reference sequence). CDR3: CAWNGGGAGDTQYF. The CDR3 DNA follows: TGTGCCTGGAATGGCGGGGGGGCGGGAGATACGCAGTATTTT.

The gene calls are TRBV7-2 and TRBJ2-2; a possible D gene is TRBD2 (6 bases). The V end lost 11 bases, the J end lost 1 base, and 11 bases lay between the germline ends. Per germline, CDR1 SGHTA and CDR2 FQGNSA. The CDR3 totals 13 residues. CDR3 amino acids: CAAGYRNTGELFF. For the CDR3, the DNA is TGTGCCGCGGGGTATAGGAACACCGGGGAGCTGTTTTTT.

This sequence joins TRBV30 and TRBJ1-5; the D is unclear. Germline values: CDR1 GTSNPN, CDR2 SVGIG (reference sequence). Trimming took off 1 base at V and 5 bases at J, with 9 bases between the two ends. The CDR3 has 13 residues. The chain's CDR3 is CAWSAAADQPQHF. The CDR3 DNA follows: TGTGCCTGGAGTGCCGCAGCCGATCAGCCCCAGCATTTT.

This chain uses TRBV5-4 with TRBJ1-2; no firm D call. Germline CDR1 is SGHNT and CDR2 is YYREEE (reference sequence). The V and J ends lost 0 bases and 4 bases respectively, with 10 bases between them. The CDR3 has 14 amino acids. The DNA of the CDR3 is TGTGCCAGCAGCTTGGCCCGGCAGGTCTATGGCTACACCTTC. Translating it yields CASSLARQVYGYTF.

V is TRBV11-2 and J is TRBJ2-7, with 10 bases that match TRBD2. This CDR3 has 17 residues. Losses at the gene ends were 3 bases for V and 2 bases for J; bases not matched to a gene: 10. CDR1 SGHAT and CDR2 FQNNGV come from the germline V gene. CDR3 sequence reads: CASSLSVAGGQAYEQYF. The CDR3 DNA sequence: TGTGCCAGCAGCTTGTCGGTAGCGGGAGGTCAGGCCTACGAGCAGTACTTC.